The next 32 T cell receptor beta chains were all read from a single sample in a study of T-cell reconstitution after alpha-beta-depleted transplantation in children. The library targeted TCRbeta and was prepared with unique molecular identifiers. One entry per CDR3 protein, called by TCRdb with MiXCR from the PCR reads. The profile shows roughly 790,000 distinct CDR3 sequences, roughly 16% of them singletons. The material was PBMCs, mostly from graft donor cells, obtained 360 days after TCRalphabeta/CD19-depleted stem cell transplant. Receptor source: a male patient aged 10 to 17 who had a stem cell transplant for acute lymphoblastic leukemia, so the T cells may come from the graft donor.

CDR3 protein: CASSPPGEAPANEQYF. CDR3 DNA sequence: TGTGCCAGCAGCCCCCCTGGGGAGGCCCCGGCCAACGAGCAGTACTTC. The chain carries TRBV7-2 and TRBJ2-7; possibly TRBD2 for D (6 bases). Between the trimmed V and J ends, which lost 5 bases and 5 bases, there was a span of 22 bases. This CDR3 contains 16 residues. Per germline, CDR1 SGHTA and CDR2 FQGNSA.

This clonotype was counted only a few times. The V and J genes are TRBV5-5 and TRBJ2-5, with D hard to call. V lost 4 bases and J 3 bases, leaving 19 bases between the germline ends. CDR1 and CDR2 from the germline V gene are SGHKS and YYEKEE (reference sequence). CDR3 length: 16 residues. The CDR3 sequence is CASSPRRLPDKETQYF. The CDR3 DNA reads TGTGCCAGCAGCCCCCGTCGATTGCCAGACAAAGAGACCCAGTACTTC.

CDR3 loop: CAICPTSGVNPDTQYF. The CDR3 DNA sequence: TGTGCCATCTGTCCAACTAGCGGGGTAAACCCAGATACGCAGTATTTT. The chain combines TRBV6-4 with TRBJ2-3; 10 nucleotides line up with TRBD2. The J segment lost 4 bases and the V segment lost 10 bases, leaving 14 bases of the junction unmatched. CDR1 is MRHNA, CDR2 SNTAGT, per germline. The CDR3 runs 16 residues.

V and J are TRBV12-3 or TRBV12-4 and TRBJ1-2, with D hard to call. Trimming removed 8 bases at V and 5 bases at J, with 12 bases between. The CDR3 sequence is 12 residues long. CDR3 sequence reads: CASQNSFYGYTF. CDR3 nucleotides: TGTGCCAGCCAAAACTCCTTTTATGGCTACACCTTC.

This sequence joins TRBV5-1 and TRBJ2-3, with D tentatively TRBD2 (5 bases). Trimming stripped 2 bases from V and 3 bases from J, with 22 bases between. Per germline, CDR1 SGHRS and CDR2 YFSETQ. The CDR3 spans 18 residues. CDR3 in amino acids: CASSLSPRKREWTDTQYF. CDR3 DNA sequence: TGCGCCAGCAGCTTAAGCCCTCGTAAGAGGGAGTGGACAGATACGCAGTATTTT.

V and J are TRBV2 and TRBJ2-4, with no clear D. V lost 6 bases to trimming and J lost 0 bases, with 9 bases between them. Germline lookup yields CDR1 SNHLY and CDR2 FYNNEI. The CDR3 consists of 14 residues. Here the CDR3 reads CASRADLAKNIQYF. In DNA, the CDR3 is TGTGCCAGCAGAGCCGACCTAGCCAAAAACATTCAGTACTTC.

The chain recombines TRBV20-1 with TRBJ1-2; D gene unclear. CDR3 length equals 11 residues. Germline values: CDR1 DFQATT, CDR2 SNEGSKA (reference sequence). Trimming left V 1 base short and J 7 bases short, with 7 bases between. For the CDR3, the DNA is TGCAGTGCTAGAGGGGGTGCTGGCTACACCTTC. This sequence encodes CSARGGAGYTF.

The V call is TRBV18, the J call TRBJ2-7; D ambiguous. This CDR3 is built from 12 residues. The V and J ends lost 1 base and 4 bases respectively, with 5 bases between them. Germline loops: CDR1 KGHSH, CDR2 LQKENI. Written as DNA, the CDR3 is TGTGCCAGCTCACCACAGCGTTACGAGCAGTACTTC. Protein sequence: CASSPQRYEQYF.

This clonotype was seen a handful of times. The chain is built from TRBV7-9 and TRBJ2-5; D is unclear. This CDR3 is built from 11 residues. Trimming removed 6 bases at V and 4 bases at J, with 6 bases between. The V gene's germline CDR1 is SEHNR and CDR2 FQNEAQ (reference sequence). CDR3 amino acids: CASRMGETQYF. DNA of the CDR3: TGTGCCAGCAGAATGGGAGAGACCCAGTACTTC. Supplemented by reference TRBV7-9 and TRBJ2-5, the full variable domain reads DTGVSQNPRHKITKRGQNVTFRCDPISEHNRLYWYRQTLGQGPEFLTYFQNEAQLEKSRLLSDRFSAERPKGSFSTLEIQRTEQGDSAMYLCASRMGETQYFGPGTRLLVL.

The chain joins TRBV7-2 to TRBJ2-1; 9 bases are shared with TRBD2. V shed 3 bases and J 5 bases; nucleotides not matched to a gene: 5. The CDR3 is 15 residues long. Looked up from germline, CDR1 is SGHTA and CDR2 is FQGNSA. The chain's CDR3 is CASSLREGDNNEQFF. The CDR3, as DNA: TGTGCCAGCAGCTTGCGGGAGGGCGACAACAATGAGCAGTTCTTC.

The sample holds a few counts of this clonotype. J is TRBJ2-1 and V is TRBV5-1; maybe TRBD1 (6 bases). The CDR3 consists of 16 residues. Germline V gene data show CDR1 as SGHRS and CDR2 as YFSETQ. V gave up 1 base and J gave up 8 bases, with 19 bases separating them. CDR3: CASSLTGTPGSDEQFF. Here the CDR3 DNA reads TGCGCCAGCAGCTTGACCGGGACACCCGGATCGGATGAGCAGTTCTTC.

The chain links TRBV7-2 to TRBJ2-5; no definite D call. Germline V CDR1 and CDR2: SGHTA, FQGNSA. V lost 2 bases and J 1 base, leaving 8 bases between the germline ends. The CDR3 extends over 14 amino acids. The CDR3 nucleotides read TGTGCCAGCAGCTTATCCTGGTTCCAAGAGACCCAGTACTTC. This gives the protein CASSLSWFQETQYF.

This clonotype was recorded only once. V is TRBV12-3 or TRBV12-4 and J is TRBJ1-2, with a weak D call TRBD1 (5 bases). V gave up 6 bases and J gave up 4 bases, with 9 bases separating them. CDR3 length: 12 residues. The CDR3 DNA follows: TGTGCCAGCAGCAGGGAGGGCTATGGCTACACCTTC. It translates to CASSREGYGYTF.

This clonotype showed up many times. The CDR3 protein is CASSSPGLAYNEQFF. The DNA for the CDR3 is TGTGCCAGCAGCTCCCCCGGACTAGCGTACAATGAGCAGTTCTTC. The chain uses TRBV12-3 or TRBV12-4 and TRBJ2-1, with 9 nucleotides matching TRBD2. The V segment lost 6 bases and the J segment 4 bases; nucleotides outside the gene matches: 7. The CDR3 runs 15 residues.

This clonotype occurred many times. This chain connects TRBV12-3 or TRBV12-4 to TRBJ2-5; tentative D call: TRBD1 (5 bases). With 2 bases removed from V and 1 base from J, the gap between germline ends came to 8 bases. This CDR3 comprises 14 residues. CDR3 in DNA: TGTGCCAGCAGTTTAAACAGGCCCCAAGAGACCCAGTACTTC. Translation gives CASSLNRPQETQYF.

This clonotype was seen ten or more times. This CDR3 is CASRYRDSDYEQYF. The CDR3 DNA reads as TGTGCCAGCAGGTATAGGGACAGCGACTACGAGCAGTACTTC. The J gene is TRBJ2-7, the V gene TRBV5-6, with TRBD1 identical over 7 bases. Per germline, CDR1 SGHDT and CDR2 YYEEEE. V lost 5 bases to trimming and J lost 3 bases; unmatched junction nucleotides: 8. The CDR3 sequence is 14 residues long.

The CDR3 spells CASSPLRGLSNYEQYF. CDR3 DNA sequence: TGTGCCAGCAGCCCGCTCAGGGGGCTTTCGAACTACGAGCAGTACTTC. This rearrangement joins TRBV7-8 to TRBJ2-7; 8 bases are shared with TRBD1. Germline assignment: CDR1 SGHVS and CDR2 FQNEAQ. This CDR3 has 16 amino acids. V gave up 5 bases and J gave up 3 bases; unmatched junction bases: 12.

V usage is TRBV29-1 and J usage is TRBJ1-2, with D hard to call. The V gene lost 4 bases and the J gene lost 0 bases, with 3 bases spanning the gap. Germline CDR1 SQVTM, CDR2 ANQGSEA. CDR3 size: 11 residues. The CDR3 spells CSVVTNYGYTF. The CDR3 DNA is TGCAGCGTTGTAACTAACTATGGCTACACCTTC.

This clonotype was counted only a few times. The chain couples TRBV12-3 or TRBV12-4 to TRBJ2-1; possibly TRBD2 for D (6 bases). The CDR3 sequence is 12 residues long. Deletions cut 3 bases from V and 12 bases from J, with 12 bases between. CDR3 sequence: CASSLMRRGQFF. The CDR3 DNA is TGTGCCAGCAGTTTGATGAGGAGGGGGCAGTTCTTC.

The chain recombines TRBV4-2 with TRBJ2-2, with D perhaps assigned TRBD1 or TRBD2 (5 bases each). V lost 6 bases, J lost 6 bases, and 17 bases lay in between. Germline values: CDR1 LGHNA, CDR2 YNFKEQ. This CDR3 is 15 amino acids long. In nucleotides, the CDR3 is TGTGCCAGCAGTCCGGGGCTCCTCTCGGCCGGGGAGCTGTTTTTT. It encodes CASSPGLLSAGELFF.

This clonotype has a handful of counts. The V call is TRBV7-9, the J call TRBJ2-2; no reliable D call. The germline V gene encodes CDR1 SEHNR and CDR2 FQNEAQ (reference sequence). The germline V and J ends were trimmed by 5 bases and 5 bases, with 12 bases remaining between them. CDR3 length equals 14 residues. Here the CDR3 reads CASSLDQRTGELFF. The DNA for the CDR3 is TGTGCCAGCAGCCTTGATCAGAGGACCGGGGAGCTGTTTTTT.

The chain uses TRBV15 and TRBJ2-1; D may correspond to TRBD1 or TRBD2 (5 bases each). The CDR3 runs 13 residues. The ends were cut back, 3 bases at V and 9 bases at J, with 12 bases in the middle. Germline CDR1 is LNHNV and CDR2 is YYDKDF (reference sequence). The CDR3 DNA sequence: TGTGCCACCAGCAGTTTACTTGGGGGTGAGCAGTTCTTC. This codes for CATSSLLGGEQFF.

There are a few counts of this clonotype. For the CDR3, the DNA is TGTGCCAGCAGTCAGGGGGCCCGGATCGGAAATTATAATGAAAAACTGTTTTTT. It yields the protein CASSQGARIGNYNEKLFF. The rearrangement uses TRBV6-1 and TRBJ1-4; 8 nucleotides match TRBD1. Germline trimming cut 5 bases from V and 4 bases from J; bases unmatched to any gene: 15. Germline V gene lookup returns CDR1 MNHNS and CDR2 SASEGT. This CDR3 is built from 18 residues.

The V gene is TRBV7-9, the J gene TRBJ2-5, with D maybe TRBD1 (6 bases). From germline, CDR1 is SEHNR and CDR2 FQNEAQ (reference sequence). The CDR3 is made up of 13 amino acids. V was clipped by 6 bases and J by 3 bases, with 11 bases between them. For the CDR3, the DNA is TGTGCCAGCAGATACAGGGAGAAAGAGACCCAGTACTTC. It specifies CASRYREKETQYF.

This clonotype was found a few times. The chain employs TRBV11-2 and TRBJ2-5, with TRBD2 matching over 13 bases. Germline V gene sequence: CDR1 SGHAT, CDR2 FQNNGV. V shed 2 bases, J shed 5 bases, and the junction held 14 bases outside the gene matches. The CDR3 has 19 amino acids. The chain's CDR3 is CASSLIRTSGSLLTETQYF. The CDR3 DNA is TGTGCCAGCAGCTTAATTAGGACTAGCGGGAGTCTGTTGACGGAGACCCAGTACTTC. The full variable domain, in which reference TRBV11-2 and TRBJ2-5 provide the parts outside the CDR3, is EAGVAQSPRYKIIEKRQSVAFWCNPISGHATLYWYQQILGQGPKLLIQFQNNGVVDDSQLPKDRFSAERLKGVDSTLKIQPAKLEDSAVYLCASSLIRTSGSLLTETQYFGPGTRLLVL.

CDR3 amino acids: CSARVRGLSSGNTIYF. For the CDR3, the DNA is TGCAGTGCTAGAGTTAGGGGCCTTAGCTCTGGAAACACCATATATTTT. The chain links TRBV20-1 to TRBJ1-3; D is possibly TRBD1 (5 bases). Germline CDR1 reads DFQATT; CDR2 reads SNEGSKA (reference sequence). CDR3 length: 16 amino acids. The V end was cut by 1 base, the J end by 0 bases, with 13 bases between.

The CDR3 sequence is CASSLRPQGDQPQHF. CDR3 coding DNA: TGCGCCAGCAGCCTCAGGCCACAGGGAGATCAGCCCCAGCATTTT. The chain joins TRBV4-1 to TRBJ1-5; maybe TRBD1 (6 bases). Per germline, CDR1 MGHRA and CDR2 YSYEKL. The CDR3 contains 15 residues. Trimming removed 4 bases at V and 5 bases at J, with 15 bases between.

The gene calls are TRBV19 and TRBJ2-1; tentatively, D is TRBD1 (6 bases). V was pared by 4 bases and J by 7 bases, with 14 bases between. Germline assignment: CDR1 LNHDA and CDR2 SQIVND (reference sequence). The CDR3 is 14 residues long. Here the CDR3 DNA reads TGTGCCAGTAGTACGAATGGGGGCGGGAATGAGCAGTTCTTC. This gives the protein CASSTNGGGNEQFF.

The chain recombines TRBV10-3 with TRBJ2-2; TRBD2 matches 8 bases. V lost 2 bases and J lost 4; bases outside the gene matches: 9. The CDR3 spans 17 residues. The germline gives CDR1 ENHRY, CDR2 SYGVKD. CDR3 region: CAISEPGLANATGELFF. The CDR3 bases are TGTGCCATCAGTGAGCCAGGACTAGCTAACGCCACCGGGGAGCTGTTTTTT.

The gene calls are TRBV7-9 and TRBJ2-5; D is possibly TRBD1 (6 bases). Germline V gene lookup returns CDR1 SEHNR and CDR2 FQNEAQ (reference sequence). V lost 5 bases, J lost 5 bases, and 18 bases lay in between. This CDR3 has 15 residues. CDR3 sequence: CASSPPQGYWETQYF. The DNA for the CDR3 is TGTGCCAGCAGCCCACCCCAGGGGTACTGGGAGACCCAGTACTTC.

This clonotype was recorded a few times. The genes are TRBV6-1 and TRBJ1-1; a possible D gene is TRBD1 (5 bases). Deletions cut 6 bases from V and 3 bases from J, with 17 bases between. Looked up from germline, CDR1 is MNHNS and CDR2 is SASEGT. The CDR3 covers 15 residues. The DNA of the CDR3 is TGTGCCAGCAGGCGTACCAGGGTAGCGCACACTGAAGCTTTCTTT. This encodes CASRRTRVAHTEAFF.

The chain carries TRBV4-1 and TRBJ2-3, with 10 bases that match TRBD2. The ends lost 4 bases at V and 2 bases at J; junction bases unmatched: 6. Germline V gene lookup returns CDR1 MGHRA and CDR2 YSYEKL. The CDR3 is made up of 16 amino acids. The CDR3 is CASSRYGLADTDTQYF. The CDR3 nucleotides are TGCGCCAGCAGCCGGTATGGACTAGCGGACACAGATACGCAGTATTTT.